This T cell receptor beta chain was identified in a study of spatial heterogeneity in lung cancer. Overall study context: Each unique TCR and UMI combination was seen more than ten times on average in raw reads.

CDR3 length equals 15 residues. Per germline, CDR1 MDHEN and CDR2 SYDVKM. Trimming cost V 6 bases and J 1 base; bases outside gene matches: 1. This clonotype was seen at least ten times. Documented time point: sample taken at primary tumor resection. Without sorting, whole RNA was sequenced from tumor, nontumor lung or frozen PBMC. Every cDNA TCR molecule received its own unique molecular identifier. TCRdb re-analysed the 5' RACE reads in MiXCR, keeping a single row per CDR3 protein. Here the sample spans around 45,000 distinct CDR3 sequences, roughly an eighth being singletons. The specimen was PBMCs, collected at surgery. This sequence joins TRBV28 and TRBJ2-2; 11 positions agree with TRBD2. The clonotype comes from a male donor with early-stage non-small cell lung cancer. Here the CDR3 DNA reads TGTGCCAGCAGCGGGACTAGCGGGAACACCGGGGAGCTGTTTTTT. The encoded protein is CASSGTSGNTGELFF.